This passage covers 28 T cell receptor beta chains from one sample sequenced in a study of blood T cell repertoires in COVID-19. Sequencing was performed with immunoSEQ multiplex PCR; in TCRdb, only in-frame clones are kept and a portion is missing. This sample has 400,000 or so clones, with about 91% found just once. The sample consisted of peripheral blood. The receptors derive from a woman in her thirties or forties with COVID-19, enrolled during active disease.

In this sample, this clone turned up a few times. V is TRBV9 and J is TRBJ2-7; possibly TRBD1 for D (6 bases). Between the trimmed V and J ends, which lost 0 bases and 4 bases, there was a span of 17 bases. The CDR3 length is 16 residues. The germline gives CDR1 SGDLS, CDR2 YYNGEE. CDR3 sequence reads: CASSVGVVGAWYEQYF. The DNA of the CDR3 is TGTGCCAGCAGCGTAGGGGTCGTGGGGGCGTGGTACGAGCAGTACTTC.

V and J are TRBV7-5 and TRBJ1-5. TRBV7-5 counts as a pseudogene. The CDR3 totals 17 residues. The CDR3 nucleotides read TGTGCCAGAAGCTTAAGGAGCCTTCATGCGGGCAATCAGCCCCAGCATTTT. It specifies CARSLRSLHAGNQPQHF.

The chain uses TRBV30 and TRBJ1-5; weak D call: TRBD1 (5 bases). The CDR3 covers 15 residues. Per the germline V gene, CDR1 is GTSNPN and CDR2 is SVGIG (reference sequence). Trimming left V 1 base short and J 7 bases short, with 17 bases between. DNA of the CDR3: TGTGCCTGGAGTGGTGGGTCAGGGTGGTTGCAGCCCCAGCATTTT. Its translation: CAWSGGSGWLQPQHF. The variable domain in full, with the rest retrieved from reference TRBV30 and TRBJ1-5, is SQTIHQWPATLVQPVGSPLSLECTVEGTSNPNLYWYRQAAGRGLQLLFYSVGIGQISSEVPQNLSASRPQDRQFILSSKKLLLSDSGFYLCAWSGGSGWLQPQHFGDGTRLSIL.

With regard to this clone: Additional DNA sequences in this sample encode the identical CDR3. The chain employs TRBV19 and TRBJ2-7; TRBD1 matches 7 bases. Germline CDR1 LNHDA, CDR2 SQIVND (reference sequence). This CDR3 has 15 residues. Losses at the gene ends were 3 bases for V and 4 bases for J; bases not matched to a gene: 9. This CDR3 is CASSIGQEEIYEQYF. The CDR3 nucleotides are TGTGCCAGTAGTATCGGACAGGAAGAAATTTACGAGCAGTACTTC.

The gene calls are TRBV9 and TRBJ2-5, with 8 bases fitting TRBD2. The germline gives CDR1 SGDLS, CDR2 YYNGEE. The CDR3 is 15 residues long. V lost 0 bases to trimming and J lost 5 bases; unmatched junction nucleotides: 6. In DNA form, the CDR3 reads TGTGCCAGCAGCGTAGGTAGCGGGACCCGGGAGACCCAGTACTTC. Translated, it gives CASSVGSGTRETQYF. Using reference TRBV9 and TRBJ2-5 for the parts outside the CDR3, the full variable domain is DSGVTQTPKHLITATGQRVTLRCSPRSGDLSVYWYQQSLDQGLQFLIQYYNGEERAKGNILERFSAQQFPDLHSELNLSSLELGDSALYFCASSVGSGTRETQYFGPGTRLLVL.

The rearrangement links TRBV27 to TRBJ1-5; no definite D call. CDR1 is MNHEY and CDR2 is SMNVEV in the germline V gene (reference sequence). Trimming removed 1 base at V and 1 base at J, with 8 bases between. This CDR3 region has 15 residues. CDR3 nucleotides: TGTGCCAGCAGTTTATACCCGGAGAGCAATCAGCCCCAGCATTTT. It yields the protein CASSLYPESNQPQHF.

The sample holds a few counts of this clone. The chain has TRBV4-1 and TRBJ2-7, with 8 bases identical to TRBD2. The CDR3 is 16 amino acids. V dropped 3 bases and J dropped 3; count of bases not matched to a gene: 10. Germline CDR1 MGHRA, CDR2 YSYEKL. The CDR3 bases are TGCGCCAGCAGCCAGGAATTGACTAGCGCTAACTACGAGCAGTACTTC. Its translation: CASSQELTSANYEQYF.

The chain's CDR3 is CASSLDGRHEAFF. Here the CDR3 DNA reads TGTGCCAGCAGCTTAGATGGGAGGCATGAAGCTTTCTTT. This chain connects TRBV11-2 to TRBJ1-1; D gene unclear. V lost 0 bases, J lost 7 bases, and 9 bases lay in between. This CDR3 is built from 13 residues. Germline V CDR1 and CDR2: SGHAT, FQNNGV. The whole variable domain, filled in from reference TRBV11-2 and TRBJ1-1, reads EAGVAQSPRYKIIEKRQSVAFWCNPISGHATLYWYQQILGQGPKLLIQFQNNGVVDDSQLPKDRFSAERLKGVDSTLKIQPAKLEDSAVYLCASSLDGRHEAFFGQGTRLTVV.

The table lists this clone with a count of one. The chain links TRBV11-2 to TRBJ2-7; the match to TRBD2 covers 7 bases. Trimming took 5 bases from V and 0 from J; bases not matched to a gene: 10. The CDR3 runs 16 residues. Germline loops: CDR1 SGHAT, CDR2 FQNNGV. CDR3 region: CASSPMGGMSSYEQYF. CDR3 nucleotide sequence: TGTGCCAGCAGCCCGATGGGGGGGATGAGCTCCTACGAGCAGTACTTC.

This chain links TRBV11-2 with TRBJ1-2; 8 bases agree with TRBD1. Germline assignment: CDR1 SGHAT and CDR2 FQNNGV. The V segment lost 5 bases and the J segment 4 bases; nucleotides outside the gene matches: 18. The CDR3 is made up of 18 amino acids. The CDR3 DNA follows: TGTGCCAGCAGCCTATACCCAGGGGGCCAGGGGTACCCCTATGGCTACACCTTC. Residues: CASSLYPGGQGYPYGYTF.

The chain employs TRBV6-6 and TRBJ1-4, with 8 bases aligning to TRBD1. Germline lookup yields CDR1 MNHNY and CDR2 SVGAGI (reference sequence). This CDR3 contains 16 residues. Trimming took 4 bases from V and 5 from J; bases not matched to a gene: 9. The CDR3 nucleotides read TGTGCCAGCAGTTTGGGCAGGGGGCGTGGAAATGAAAAACTGTTTTTT. It translates to CASSLGRGRGNEKLFF.

This rearrangement joins TRBV6-5 to TRBJ1-2, with D maybe TRBD1 (5 bases). The CDR3 extends over 13 amino acids. The germline V and J ends were trimmed by 0 bases and 7 bases, with 9 bases remaining between them. Germline V gene data show CDR1 as MNHEY and CDR2 as SVGAGI. CDR3 sequence reads: CASSYSTEFGYTF. In nucleotides, the CDR3 is TGTGCCAGCAGTTACTCGACAGAGTTTGGCTACACCTTC.

The CDR3 protein is CASSYSGQSNEKLFF. CDR3 DNA sequence: TGTGCCAGCAGTTACTCGGGGCAGAGCAATGAAAAACTGTTTTTT. The chain is built from TRBV6-2 or TRBV6-3 and TRBJ1-4; D possibly corresponds to TRBD1 (5 bases). Looked up from germline, CDR1 is MNHEY and CDR2 is SVGEGT. Trimming took off 0 bases at V and 5 bases at J, with 10 bases between the two ends. CDR3 size: 15 residues.

J is TRBJ2-1 and V is TRBV29-1, with a possible D match to TRBD2 (5 bases). The V gene's germline CDR1 is SQVTM and CDR2 ANQGSEA. The CDR3 runs to 11 residues. Trimming took off 4 bases at V and 8 bases at J, with 9 bases between the two ends. CDR3 sequence: CSVASGDEQFF. DNA for the CDR3: TGCAGCGTTGCAAGCGGCGATGAGCAGTTCTTC.

This clone was seen once. The chain combines TRBV19 with TRBJ1-1, with D perhaps matching TRBD1 (5 bases). CDR3 length: 14 residues. Germline V gene sequence: CDR1 LNHDA, CDR2 SQIVND (reference sequence). Trimming took off 1 base at V and 3 bases at J, with 9 bases between the two ends. The CDR3 is CASSIGWGDTEAFF. The CDR3 coding sequence is TGTGCCAGTAGTATAGGGTGGGGGGACACTGAAGCTTTCTTT.

This clone showed up just a few times. CDR3 amino acids: CASSRRGPTYEQYF. CDR3 sequence (DNA): TGTGCCAGCTCCCGGCGGGGGCCAACCTACGAGCAGTACTTC. The chain carries TRBV7-9 and TRBJ2-7, with a weak D call TRBD2 (7 bases). The CDR3 is 14 amino acids. CDR1 and CDR2 (germline): SEHNR, FQNEAQ (reference sequence). V lost 8 bases and J 2 bases, leaving 16 bases between the germline ends.

V gene TRBV19 combines with J gene TRBJ2-1; TRBD1 matches 9 bases. Trimming cost V 3 bases and J 6 bases; bases outside gene matches: 9. CDR1 LNHDA and CDR2 SQIVND come from the germline V gene (reference sequence). The CDR3 runs to 16 residues. CDR3 sequence (DNA): TGTGCCAGTAGTATCCTACAGGGGGCTTTTTTCAATGAGCAGTTCTTC. Translation: CASSILQGAFFNEQFF.

The chain is built from TRBV6-5 and TRBJ1-1, with D unclear. V was pared by 3 bases and J by 5 bases, with 13 bases between. This CDR3 has 14 residues. In germline, CDR1 is MNHEY, CDR2 SVGAGI. This CDR3 is CASSYFRGKTEAFF. The CDR3 DNA sequence: TGTGCCAGCAGTTATTTTCGGGGAAAGACTGAAGCTTTCTTT.

This chain joins TRBV28 and TRBJ1-5; D not certain. CDR1 is MDHEN, CDR2 SYDVKM, per germline. The CDR3 spans 14 residues. V lost 1 base and J lost 6, with 10 bases in between. The CDR3 coding sequence is TGTGCCAGCAGTTTATTCCTGGGAGGTCAGCCCCAGCATTTT. This sequence encodes CASSLFLGGQPQHF.

The chain employs TRBV9 and TRBJ1-1; the D gene is possibly TRBD1 (5 bases). CDR1 is SGDLS, CDR2 YYNGEE, per germline. The CDR3 loop spans 13 amino acids. Deletions cut 5 bases from V and 5 bases from J, with 13 bases between. Here the CDR3 reads CASSVRDGTEAFF. CDR3 nucleotides: TGTGCCAGCAGTGTCAGGGATGGGACTGAAGCTTTCTTT.

The chain combines TRBV3-1 (or the pseudogene TRBV3-2) with TRBJ1-1, with D tentatively TRBD1 (6 bases). The CDR3 loop spans 15 amino acids. Germline V gives CDR1 LGHDT, CDR2 YNNKEL (reference sequence). V lost 2 bases, J lost 2 bases, and 12 bases lay in between. The CDR3 DNA is TGTGCCAGCAGCCAACAGGGGCTTCCCAACACTGAAGCTTTCTTT. Translated: CASSQQGLPNTEAFF.

The CDR3 is CATSRTPGQGAGNTIYF. CDR3 nucleotide sequence: TGTGCCACCAGCAGGACCCCGGGACAGGGGGCTGGAAACACCATATATTTT. The chain employs TRBV15 and TRBJ1-3; 11 bases map to TRBD1. CDR1 is LNHNV and CDR2 is YYDKDF in the germline V gene (reference sequence). The J segment lost 2 bases and the V segment lost 3 bases, leaving 6 bases of the junction unmatched. CDR3 size: 17 residues. Filled out from reference TRBV15 and TRBJ1-3, the complete variable domain reads DAMVIQNPRYQVTQFGKPVTLSCSQTLNHNVMYWYQQKSSQAPKLLFHYYDKDFNNEADTPDNFQSRRPNTSFCFLDIRSPGLGDTAMYLCATSRTPGQGAGNTIYFGEGSWLTVV.

About this clone: Other DNA sequences of this sample code for an identical CDR3. This sequence joins TRBV7-3 and TRBJ2-2, with D hard to call. Germline V gene data show CDR1 as SGHTA and CDR2 as FQGTGA. V lost 2 bases to trimming and J lost 1 base, with 8 bases between them. This CDR3 region has 15 residues. The CDR3 nucleotides are TGTGCCAGCAGCTTACTCACCGGGAACACCGGGGAGCTGTTTTTT. It is translated as CASSLLTGNTGELFF.

The chain couples TRBV28 to TRBJ2-1, with D possibly matching TRBD2 (7 bases). The CDR3 has 15 amino acids. The germline V and J ends were trimmed by 2 bases and 7 bases, with 15 bases remaining between them. CDR1 and CDR2 from the germline V gene are MDHEN and SYDVKM. The CDR3 sequence: CASSLAGGRVNEQFF. Written as DNA, the CDR3 is TGTGCCAGCAGTTTAGCCGGGGGGCGGGTAAATGAGCAGTTCTTC.

The chain employs TRBV6-2 or TRBV6-3 and TRBJ2-4, with 8 bases matching TRBD2. The trim removed 4 bases at V and 0 bases at J, leaving 8 bases unmatched. The CDR3 is made up of 17 amino acids. Germline V gene data show CDR1 as MNHEY and CDR2 as SVGEGT. Here the CDR3 reads CASSSLGSGVAKNIQYF. CDR3 bases: TGTGCCAGCAGTTCCCTCGGTAGCGGGGTAGCCAAAAACATTCAGTACTTC.

The chain recombines TRBV2 with TRBJ2-1; 8 nucleotides agree with TRBD2. The J segment lost 5 bases and the V segment lost 8 bases, leaving 5 bases of the junction unmatched. CDR1 is SNHLY and CDR2 is FYNNEI in the germline V gene. CDR3 length: 13 amino acids. CDR3 residues: CASGTGGHNEQFF. CDR3 nucleotides: TGTGCCAGCGGGACGGGGGGGCACAATGAGCAGTTCTTC.

This clone was observed a few times. The chain recombines TRBV6-5 with TRBJ2-7, with D maybe TRBD2 (5 bases). V was pared by 4 bases and J by 6 bases, with 16 bases between. CDR3 length: 14 residues. Germline V gene data show CDR1 as MNHEY and CDR2 as SVGAGI. CDR3 amino acids: CASSLGFRESEQYF. CDR3 bases: TGTGCCAGCAGTTTAGGCTTCCGGGAATCCGAGCAGTACTTC.

This clone was counted a few times. The chain uses TRBV19 and TRBJ1-1; D not certain. CDR1 is LNHDA, CDR2 SQIVND, per germline (reference sequence). The CDR3 covers 13 residues. Between the trimmed V and J ends, which lost 4 bases and 6 bases, there was a span of 12 bases. In nucleotides, the CDR3 is TGTGCCAGTAGTAGCGTACGGGGAGCTGAAGCTTTCTTT. Amino acids: CASSSVRGAEAFF.